Below, one T cell receptor (beta chain) is given with its context. Its target is unknown. These data originate in a study of cytomegalovirus exposure and HLA in healthy donors. Study findings and constraints: CMV antigen specificity of three CMV-associated chains was confirmed in vitro. Looking again later, the authors saw that most CMV-associated TCR beta chains seemed HLA-restricted. Cytomegalovirus status was reportedly diagnosed by the classifier with high sensitivity and specificity.

The PCR used 60 Vbeta and 13 Jbeta primers. Method: immunoSEQ multiplex PCR; TCRdb's copy keeps in-frame clones and lacks some. The sample's table shows just over 150,000 clones. The CDR3 totals 17 residues. Germline trimming cut 2 bases from V and 5 bases from J; bases unmatched to any gene: 9. In germline, CDR1 is SGHDT, CDR2 YYEEEE. The rearrangement uses TRBV5-6 and TRBJ2-7; TRBD2 aligns across 14 bases. The TCR was taken from a woman aged 55-70 years in good health and CMV-seronegative. Input material: PBMCs. The CDR3 spells CASSFVGTSGSPHEQYF. CDR3 sequence (DNA): TGTGCCAGCAGCTTTGTAGGGACTAGCGGGAGTCCCCACGAGCAGTACTTC. Based on the CDR3 plus reference TRBV5-6 and TRBJ2-7, the full variable domain is DAGVTQSPTHLIKTRGQQVTLRCSPKSGHDTVSWYQQALGQGPQFIFQYYEEEERQRGNFPDRFSGHQFPNYSSELNVNALLLGDSALYLCASSFVGTSGSPHEQYFGPGTRLTVT.